This T cell receptor (beta chain) was identified in a study of blood T cell repertoires in COVID-19. V lost 4 bases to trimming and J lost 1 base, with 17 bases between them. The CDR3 totals 16 residues. In germline, CDR1 is ENHRY, CDR2 SYGVKD. In the original analysis: For nucleated cells, counts were estimated from reference gene primer amplification. Data came from immunoSEQ multiplex PCR; TCRdb stores just in-frame clones and leaves some out. For V, J and clone size, that table is used; D and trimming come from the DNA. Found here are hundreds of thousands of clones, around nine tenths of them singletons; the top ten hold around 2%.

Sequenced sample: PBMCs or T cells enriched from blood (not recorded which). This chain links TRBV10-3 with TRBJ2-7, with D perhaps TRBD2 (5 bases). The clonotype was recovered from a woman aged 60-75 years in a cohort exposed to, infected with or recovered from COVID-19 (not recorded which). Written as DNA, the CDR3 is TGTGCCATCAGTGCCGAGGGCCGGTCTCAATCCTACGAGCAGTACTTC. It yields the protein CAISAEGRSQSYEQYF.